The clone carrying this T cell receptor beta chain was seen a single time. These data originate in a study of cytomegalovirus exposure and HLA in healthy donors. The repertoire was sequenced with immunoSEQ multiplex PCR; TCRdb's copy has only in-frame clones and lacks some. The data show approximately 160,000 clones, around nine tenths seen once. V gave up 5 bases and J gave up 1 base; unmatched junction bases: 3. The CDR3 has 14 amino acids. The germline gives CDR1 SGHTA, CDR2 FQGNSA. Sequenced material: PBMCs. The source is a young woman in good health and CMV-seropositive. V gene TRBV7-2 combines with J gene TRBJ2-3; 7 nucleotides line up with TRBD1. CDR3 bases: TGTGCCAGCAGCCCAGGACAGGGCACAGATACGCAGTATTTT. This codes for CASSPGQGTDTQYF.